Listed here are 32 T cell receptor beta chains from one sample, sequenced in a study of blood T cells in healthy people across ages. PCR was performed a second time for roughly 7 to 11 cycles using a sample-barcoded 5' primer and a J-beta primer mix. MiXCR was run by TCRdb on the 5' RACE reads, yielding one entry per CDR3 protein. The sample shows about 620,000 distinct CDR3 sequences, around a fifth of them seen only once. The sample comprised blood. The source is a man in his sixties or seventies in good health.

This clonotype was counted between two and nine times. The V and J genes are TRBV12-3 or TRBV12-4 and TRBJ2-1; D is perhaps TRBD2 (6 bases). The CDR3 runs 13 residues. V lost 7 bases, J lost 8 bases, and 15 bases lay in between. CDR3 region: CASNFGGRHEQFF. CDR3 sequence (DNA): TGTGCCAGCAACTTTGGGGGGAGGCATGAGCAGTTCTTC.

The sample holds a few counts of this clonotype. The chain joins TRBV20-1 to TRBJ2-7, with 7 bases identical to TRBD1. Germline CDR1 reads DFQATT; CDR2 reads SNEGSKA (reference sequence). This CDR3 spans 14 amino acids. V dropped 0 bases and J dropped 2; count of bases not matched to a gene: 4. The CDR3, as DNA: TGCAGTGCTAGAGATTTTGACAGGGCCTACGAGCAGTACTTC. It translates to CSARDFDRAYEQYF.

This clonotype was observed a few times. The chain joins TRBV2 to TRBJ2-3, with D unclear. The CDR3 contains 13 residues. In germline, CDR1 is SNHLY, CDR2 FYNNEI. Trimming removed 6 bases from V and 5 bases from J, with 12 bases in between. CDR3 residues: CASSSLPGDTQYF. CDR3 in DNA: TGTGCCAGCAGCTCACTTCCGGGAGATACGCAGTATTTT.

Only a few counts were recorded for this clonotype. The rearrangement joins TRBV12-3 or TRBV12-4 to TRBJ2-5, with TRBD2 identical over 7 bases. This CDR3 is built from 14 residues. Trimming took 4 bases from V and 4 from J; bases not matched to a gene: 6. DNA of the CDR3: TGTGCCAGCAGTTCCGGCGGGAGCAGAGAGACCCAGTACTTC. It yields the protein CASSSGGSRETQYF.

This clonotype showed up just a few times. J is TRBJ2-5 and V is TRBV7-9, with no clear D. The J call may be in error: the DNA end matches TRBJ2-7 better. The CDR3 consists of 13 residues. CDR1 and CDR2 from the germline V gene are SEHNR and FQNEAQ (reference sequence). The CDR3, as DNA: TGTGCCAGCAGCTTAGCAGGGATCAACGAGCAGTACTTC. Protein product: CASSLAGINEQYF.

The sample holds many counts of this clonotype. The rearrangement uses TRBV2 and TRBJ2-5; 9 bases match TRBD2. The J call could be wrong; TRBJ2-1 is a better fit for the DNA end. This CDR3 has 15 residues. Germline CDR1 SNHLY, CDR2 FYNNEI. The chain's CDR3 is CASSERASGKGEQFF. The CDR3 DNA is TGTGCCAGCAGTGAAAGGGCTAGCGGGAAAGGTGAGCAGTTCTTC.

This clonotype was observed a handful of times. The chain recombines TRBV9 with TRBJ2-7; TRBD1 matches 7 bases. Trimming at V came to 4 bases and at J to 3 bases, leaving 7 bases not matched to a gene. The CDR3 extends over 14 amino acids. Germline V gene data show CDR1 as SGDLS and CDR2 as YYNGEE. CDR3 sequence reads: CASSLMSGGYEQYF. The DNA for the CDR3 is TGTGCCAGCAGCCTGATGTCAGGGGGCTACGAGCAGTACTTC.

J is TRBJ2-5 and V is TRBV7-9, with a tentative D call TRBD1 (5 bases). The CDR3 consists of 12 residues. The germline gives CDR1 SEHNR, CDR2 FQNEAQ (reference sequence). Between the trimmed V and J ends, which lost 8 bases and 2 bases, there was a span of 9 bases. The DNA for the CDR3 is TGTGCCAGCGGACAACAACAAGAGACCCAGTACTTC. Translation: CASGQQQETQYF.

This clonotype has more than one count but fewer than ten. This chain connects TRBV20-1 to TRBJ2-7; 11 nucleotides align to TRBD1. CDR3 length equals 14 residues. From germline, CDR1 is DFQATT and CDR2 SNEGSKA (reference sequence). The V gene end was trimmed by 6 bases and the J gene end by 3 bases; junction bases not matched to a gene: 7. Here the CDR3 reads CSARTGGAFYEQYF. Written as DNA, the CDR3 is TGCAGTGCCCGGACAGGGGGCGCGTTCTACGAGCAGTACTTC.

This chain links TRBV7-9 with TRBJ2-1; D unresolved. Germline V lookup: CDR1 SEHNR, CDR2 FQNEAQ (reference sequence). The germline V and J ends were trimmed by 5 bases and 3 bases, with 8 bases remaining between them. The CDR3 totals 13 residues. The chain's CDR3 is CASSPNSYNEQFF. The DNA of the CDR3 is TGTGCCAGCAGCCCCAACAGCTACAATGAGCAGTTCTTC.

This clonotype was found once. For the CDR3, the DNA is TGTGCCAGCAGCTGGGGGGCGTCCTATGGCTACACCTTC. Translated, it gives CASSWGASYGYTF. V and J are TRBV28 and TRBJ1-2; D perhaps matches TRBD1 (6 bases). The CDR3 runs to 13 residues. The germline V and J ends were trimmed by 6 bases and 4 bases, with 12 bases remaining between them. Per the germline V gene, CDR1 is MDHEN and CDR2 is SYDVKM.

About this clonotype itself: This clone may be a read error of a much larger clone one base away. The V call is TRBV6-2 or TRBV6-3, the J call TRBJ1-5; the D is unclear. The CDR3 runs 16 residues. The V end was cut by 2 bases, the J end by 2 bases, with 13 bases between. The V gene's germline CDR1 is MNHEY and CDR2 SVGEGT. This CDR3 is CASSYPSGSRNQPQHF. The CDR3 region has the DNA TGTGCCAGCAGTTACCCGAGCGGGAGTCGCAATCAGCCCCAGCATTTT.

This clonotype was found many times. The chain carries TRBV2 and TRBJ2-5; D possibly corresponds to TRBD1 (5 bases). The CDR3 is 14 amino acids. Germline CDR1 SNHLY, CDR2 FYNNEI. V was trimmed by 3 bases and J by 6 bases, leaving 14 bases between them. The CDR3 region has the DNA TGTGCCAGCAGTGATAAGACAGTGGGCCAGACCCAGTACTTC. Its translation: CASSDKTVGQTQYF.

A few counts support this clonotype. The chain employs TRBV7-9 and TRBJ2-3, with 7 nucleotides matching TRBD1. The CDR3 runs 15 residues. Trimming cost V 0 bases and J 2 bases; bases outside gene matches: 2. Germline V gives CDR1 SEHNR, CDR2 FQNEAQ (reference sequence). In DNA form, the CDR3 reads TGTGCCAGCAGCTTAGCCAGGGGGATCACAGATACGCAGTATTTT. Residues: CASSLARGITDTQYF.

This clonotype has more than one count but fewer than ten. The genes are TRBV5-1 and TRBJ1-1; D unresolved. The ends were cut back, 2 bases at V and 0 bases at J, with 8 bases in the middle. The CDR3 is 14 residues long. Per the germline V gene, CDR1 is SGHRS and CDR2 is YFSETQ. DNA of the CDR3: TGCGCCAGCAGCTTAGAGTCTATGAACACTGAAGCTTTCTTT. The encoded protein is CASSLESMNTEAFF.

As regards this clonotype: Without the conserved terminal phenylalanine or tryptophan, this CDR3 likely stems from a read error. The rearrangement links TRBV5-1 to TRBJ2-5; TRBD1 aligns across 7 bases. This CDR3 has 15 residues. The trim removed 4 bases at V and 3 bases at J, leaving 9 bases unmatched. The germline V gene encodes CDR1 SGHRS and CDR2 YFSETQ. This chain's CDR3 is CASSRDGTAEETQYI. CDR3 bases: TGCGCCAGCAGCAGAGATGGGACAGCCGAAGAGACCCAGTACATC.

J is TRBJ2-1 and V is TRBV11-2; D not certain. Germline V CDR1 and CDR2: SGHAT, FQNNGV. The CDR3 totals 13 residues. The germline V and J ends were trimmed by 0 bases and 12 bases, with 12 bases remaining between them. CDR3 region: CASSLERTETQFF. CDR3 DNA sequence: TGTGCCAGCAGCTTAGAGAGGACCGAGACGCAGTTCTTC.

The chain couples TRBV5-1 to TRBJ2-7; 13 bases line up with TRBD2. Germline values: CDR1 SGHRS, CDR2 YFSETQ. The CDR3 runs to 17 residues. V was clipped by 4 bases and J by 4 bases; unmatched bases: 11. CDR3 sequence: CASSARTSGSSRYEQYF. The DNA of the CDR3 is TGCGCCAGCAGCGCGCGGACTAGCGGGAGCTCTAGATACGAGCAGTACTTC.

This clonotype turned up a few times. The V call is TRBV6-5, the J call TRBJ2-1; possibly TRBD2 for D (5 bases). The CDR3 extends over 15 amino acids. Trimming took off 0 bases at V and 10 bases at J, with 16 bases between the two ends. The germline gives CDR1 MNHEY, CDR2 SVGAGI. DNA of the CDR3: TGTGCCAGCAGTTACTCGGCTAGCCCCAATGGGGAGCAGTTCTTC. This translates into CASSYSASPNGEQFF.

The sample holds a few counts of this clonotype. The J gene is TRBJ2-2, the V gene TRBV5-1, with 7 bases identical to TRBD1. The CDR3 has 15 amino acids. CDR1 and CDR2 (germline): SGHRS, YFSETQ. V shed 3 bases, J shed 4 bases, and the junction held 6 bases outside the gene matches. The CDR3: CASSYQGDSTGELFF. The CDR3 region has the DNA TGCGCCAGCAGCTATCAGGGGGATAGCACCGGGGAGCTGTTTTTT.

The V and J genes are TRBV4-1 and TRBJ2-6; D remains ambiguous. The CDR3 spans 15 residues. The germline V and J ends were trimmed by 1 base and 0 bases, with 4 bases remaining between them. Per germline, CDR1 MGHRA and CDR2 YSYEKL. Here the CDR3 reads CASSQAISGANVLTF. CDR3 nucleotides: TGCGCCAGCAGCCAAGCGATCTCTGGGGCCAACGTCCTGACTTTC.

This clonotype occurred many times. The DNA of the CDR3 is TGCAGTGCTAGAGATCCCGGGACTAGAGATACGCAGTATTTT. Protein product: CSARDPGTRDTQYF. The rearrangement joins TRBV20-1 to TRBJ2-3, with TRBD2 matching 8 bases. Germline CDR1 DFQATT, CDR2 SNEGSKA (reference sequence). J was trimmed by 5 bases and V by 0 bases; bases with no gene match: 4. The CDR3 has 14 amino acids.

There are a few counts of this clonotype. The chain employs TRBV4-3 and TRBJ1-4, with 9 bases fitting TRBD1. Looked up from germline, CDR1 is LGHNA and CDR2 is YSLEER. V was clipped by 9 bases and J by 6 bases; unmatched bases: 5. The CDR3 is 13 amino acids. CDR3 amino acids: CASTGGPDEKLFF. The CDR3 nucleotides are TGCGCCAGTACAGGGGGCCCCGATGAAAAACTGTTTTTT.

This clonotype occurred many times. The rearrangement uses TRBV2 and TRBJ2-7; D is perhaps TRBD1 (6 bases). The CDR3 is 16 residues long. Trimming pared 4 bases from V and 3 bases from J, leaving 19 bases between. From germline, CDR1 is SNHLY and CDR2 FYNNEI. CDR3 nucleotides: TGTGCCAGCAGTGGTTTGGGGCCAGGGGAAGGCTACGAGCAGTACTTC. Amino acid sequence: CASSGLGPGEGYEQYF.

This clonotype was seen only a few times. V usage is TRBV4-3 and J usage is TRBJ2-5; TRBD2 matches 8 bases. In germline, CDR1 is LGHNA, CDR2 YSLEER. The CDR3 runs to 15 residues. The V gene end was trimmed by 0 bases and the J gene end by 5 bases; junction bases not matched to a gene: 5. Here the CDR3 reads CASSQDGPGGETQYF. The CDR3 DNA is TGCGCCAGCAGCCAAGATGGGCCGGGAGGGGAGACCCAGTACTTC.

This chain joins TRBV12-3 or TRBV12-4 and TRBJ1-2; possible D gene TRBD1, 6 bases. Trimming stripped 3 bases from V and 5 bases from J, with 13 bases between. The CDR3 has 14 amino acids. The CDR3 here is CASSFLRQAYGYTF. CDR3 DNA: TGTGCCAGCAGTTTTCTCAGACAGGCTTATGGCTACACCTTC.

This clonotype was seen ten or more times. J is TRBJ1-4 and V is TRBV7-9; TRBD1 matches 8 bases. The CDR3 length is 13 residues. The V gene's germline CDR1 is SEHNR and CDR2 FQNEAQ (reference sequence). The trim removed 2 bases at V and 15 bases at J, leaving 8 bases unmatched. CDR3 sequence reads: CASSLKTDREMFF. Written as DNA, the CDR3 is TGTGCCAGCAGCTTAAAGACGGACAGGGAAATGTTTTTT.

This clonotype was observed a handful of times. The chain uses TRBV27 and TRBJ2-1, with 9 positions matching TRBD2. V was pared by 11 bases and J by 13 bases, with 6 bases of the junction left unmatched. Per germline, CDR1 MNHEY and CDR2 SMNVEV (reference sequence). CDR3 length equals 10 residues. CDR3 DNA: TGTGCCGGGGGACTAGCCCCCCAGTTCTTC. Amino acids: CAGGLAPQFF.

The chain is built from TRBV6-5 and TRBJ2-2; the match to TRBD2 covers 8 bases. This CDR3 has 17 amino acids. CDR1 is MNHEY and CDR2 is SVGAGI in the germline V gene. The V and J ends lost 4 bases and 6 bases, in that order; junction bases with no gene match: 13. In nucleotides, the CDR3 is TGTGCCAGCAGTTTGGGCGGGGGGCGCGGGCTTCCCGGGGAGCTGTTTTTT. It yields the protein CASSLGGGRGLPGELFF.

This chain joins TRBV11-3 and TRBJ2-1; 7 positions match TRBD1. The CDR3 is 13 amino acids. V shed 5 bases, J shed 15 bases, and the junction held 13 bases outside the gene matches. Germline V gene sequence: CDR1 SGHNT, CDR2 YENEEA. The CDR3 here is CASSRNSMDRSFF. The CDR3, as DNA: TGTGCCAGCAGCCGGAATAGTATGGACAGGTCGTTCTTC.

This clonotype was counted a few times. The chain employs TRBV20-1 and TRBJ2-3; 9 bases are a match to TRBD2. This CDR3 is built from 14 residues. With 5 bases clipped from V and 4 bases from J, the junction kept 7 bases outside the gene matches. CDR1 and CDR2 from the germline V gene are DFQATT and SNEGSKA (reference sequence). CDR3 in DNA: TGCAGTGCTGGGATTAGCGGGAGAGCAGATACGCAGTATTTT. Translating it yields CSAGISGRADTQYF.

This clonotype was found many times. Written as DNA, the CDR3 is TGTGCCAGCAGTGAAATGGCAGGGAGCTCCTACAATGAGCAGTTCTTC. The encoded protein is CASSEMAGSSYNEQFF. The gene calls are TRBV6-1 and TRBJ2-1, with D perhaps TRBD1 or TRBD2 (5 bases each). In germline, CDR1 is MNHNS, CDR2 SASEGT. V was trimmed by 2 bases and J by 0 bases, leaving 11 bases between them. The CDR3 sequence is 16 residues long.